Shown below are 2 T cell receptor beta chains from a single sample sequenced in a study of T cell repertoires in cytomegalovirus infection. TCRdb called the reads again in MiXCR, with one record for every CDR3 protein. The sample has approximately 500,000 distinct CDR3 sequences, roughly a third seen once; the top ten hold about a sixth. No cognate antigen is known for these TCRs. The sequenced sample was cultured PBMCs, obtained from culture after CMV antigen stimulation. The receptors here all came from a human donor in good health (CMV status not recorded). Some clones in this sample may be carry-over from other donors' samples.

The CDR3 protein is CASSLGGSYNSPLHF. CDR3 in DNA: TGTGCCAGCAGCTTGGGTGGTTCCTATAATTCACCCCTCCACTTT. The chain recombines TRBV5-8 with TRBJ1-6; D is ambiguous. CDR3 size: 15 residues. CDR1 is SGHTS and CDR2 is YDEGEE in the germline V gene. Between the trimmed V and J ends, which lost 0 bases and 1 base, there was a span of 5 bases. The complete variable domain, with remaining parts taken from reference TRBV5-8 and TRBJ1-6, reads EAGVTQSPTHLIKTRGQQATLRCSPISGHTSVYWYQQALGLGLQFLLWYDEGEERNRGNFPPRFSGRQFPNYSSELNVNALELEDSALYLCASSLGGSYNSPLHFGNGTRLTVT.

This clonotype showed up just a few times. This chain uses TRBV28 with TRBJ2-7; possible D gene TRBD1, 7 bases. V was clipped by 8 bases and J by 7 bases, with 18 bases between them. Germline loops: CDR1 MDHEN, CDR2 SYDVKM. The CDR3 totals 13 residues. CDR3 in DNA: TGTGCCAGCGGAGCAGGGGGGAGAGGGGAGCAGTACTTC. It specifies CASGAGGRGEQYF.